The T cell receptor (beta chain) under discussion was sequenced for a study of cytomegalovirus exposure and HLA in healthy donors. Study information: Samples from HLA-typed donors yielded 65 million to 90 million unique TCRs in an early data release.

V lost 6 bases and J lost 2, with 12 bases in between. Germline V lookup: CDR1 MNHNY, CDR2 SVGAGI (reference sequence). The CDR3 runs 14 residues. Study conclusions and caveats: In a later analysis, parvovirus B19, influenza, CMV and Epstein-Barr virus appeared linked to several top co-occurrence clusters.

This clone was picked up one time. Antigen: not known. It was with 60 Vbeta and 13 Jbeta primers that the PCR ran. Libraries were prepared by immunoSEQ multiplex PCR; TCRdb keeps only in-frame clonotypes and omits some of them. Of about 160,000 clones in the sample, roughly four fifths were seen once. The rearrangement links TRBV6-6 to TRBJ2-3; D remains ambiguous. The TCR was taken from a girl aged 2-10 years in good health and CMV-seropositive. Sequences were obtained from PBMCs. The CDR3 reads CASRYGQNTDTQYF. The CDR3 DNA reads TGTGCCAGCAGATACGGCCAGAACACAGATACGCAGTATTTT.